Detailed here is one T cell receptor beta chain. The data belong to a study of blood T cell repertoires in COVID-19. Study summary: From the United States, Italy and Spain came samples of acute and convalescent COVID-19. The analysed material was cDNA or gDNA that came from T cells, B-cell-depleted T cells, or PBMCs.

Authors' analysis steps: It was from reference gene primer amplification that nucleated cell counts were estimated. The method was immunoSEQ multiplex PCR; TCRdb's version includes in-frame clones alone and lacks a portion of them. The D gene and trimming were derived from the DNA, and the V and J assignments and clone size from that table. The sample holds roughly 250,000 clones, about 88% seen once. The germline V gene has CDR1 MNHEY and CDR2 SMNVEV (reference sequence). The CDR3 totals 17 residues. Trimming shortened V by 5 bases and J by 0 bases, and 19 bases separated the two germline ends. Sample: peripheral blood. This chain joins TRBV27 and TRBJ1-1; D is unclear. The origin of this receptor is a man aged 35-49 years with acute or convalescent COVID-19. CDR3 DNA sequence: TGTGCCAGCAGTGCCCTAGGTTTCTGGCAGTTGAACACTGAAGCTTTCTTT. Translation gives CASSALGFWQLNTEAFF.